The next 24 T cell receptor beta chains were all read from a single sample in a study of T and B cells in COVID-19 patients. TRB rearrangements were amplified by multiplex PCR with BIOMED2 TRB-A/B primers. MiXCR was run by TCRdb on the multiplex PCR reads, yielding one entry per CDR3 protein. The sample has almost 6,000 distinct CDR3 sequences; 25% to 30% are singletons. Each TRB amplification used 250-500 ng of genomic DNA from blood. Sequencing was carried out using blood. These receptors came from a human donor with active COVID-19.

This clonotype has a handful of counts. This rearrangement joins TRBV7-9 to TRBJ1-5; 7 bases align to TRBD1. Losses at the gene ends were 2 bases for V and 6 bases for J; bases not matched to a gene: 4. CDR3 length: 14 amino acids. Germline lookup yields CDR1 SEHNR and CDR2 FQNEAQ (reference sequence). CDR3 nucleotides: TGTGCCAGCAGCTTACAGGGGGAGGGTCAGCCCCAGCATTTT. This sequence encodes CASSLQGEGQPQHF.

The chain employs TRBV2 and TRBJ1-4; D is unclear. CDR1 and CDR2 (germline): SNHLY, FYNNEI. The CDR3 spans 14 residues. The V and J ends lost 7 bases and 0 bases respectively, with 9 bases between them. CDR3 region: CASTSQATNEKLFF. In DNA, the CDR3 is TGTGCCAGCACGAGTCAAGCAACTAATGAAAAACTGTTTTTT.

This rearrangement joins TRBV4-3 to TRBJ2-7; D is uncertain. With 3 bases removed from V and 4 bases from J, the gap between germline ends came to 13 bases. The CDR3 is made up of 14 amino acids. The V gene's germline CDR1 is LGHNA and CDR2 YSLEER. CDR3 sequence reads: CASSHVGGRYEQYF. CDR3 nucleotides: TGCGCCAGCAGCCACGTAGGTGGAAGGTACGAGCAGTACTTC.

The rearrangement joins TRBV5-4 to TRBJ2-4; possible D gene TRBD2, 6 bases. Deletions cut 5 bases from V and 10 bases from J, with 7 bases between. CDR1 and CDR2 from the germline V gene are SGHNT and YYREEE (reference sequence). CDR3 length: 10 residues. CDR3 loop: CASSRGIQYF. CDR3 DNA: TGTGCCAGCAGTCGGGGGATTCAGTACTTC.

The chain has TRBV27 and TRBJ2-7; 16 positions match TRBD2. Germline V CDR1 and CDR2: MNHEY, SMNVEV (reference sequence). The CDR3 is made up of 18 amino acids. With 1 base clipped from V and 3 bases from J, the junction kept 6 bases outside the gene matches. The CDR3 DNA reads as TGTGCCAGCAGTTTATGGCCGGGACTAGCGGGAGGGGACTACGAGCAGTACTTC. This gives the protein CASSLWPGLAGGDYEQYF.

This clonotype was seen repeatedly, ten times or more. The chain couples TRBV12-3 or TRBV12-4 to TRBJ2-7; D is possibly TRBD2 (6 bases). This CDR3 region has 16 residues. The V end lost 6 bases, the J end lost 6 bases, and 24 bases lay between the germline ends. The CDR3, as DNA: TGTGCCAGCAGCCTCACCGTGCGGGACTGGAGATCCGAGCAGTACTTC. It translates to CASSLTVRDWRSEQYF.

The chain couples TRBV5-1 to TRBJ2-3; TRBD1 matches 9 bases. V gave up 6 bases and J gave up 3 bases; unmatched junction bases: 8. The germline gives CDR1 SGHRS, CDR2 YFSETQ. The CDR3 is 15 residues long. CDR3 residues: CASTRPGTGTDTQYF. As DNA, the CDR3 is TGCGCCAGCACCCGACCCGGGACAGGGACAGATACGCAGTATTTT.

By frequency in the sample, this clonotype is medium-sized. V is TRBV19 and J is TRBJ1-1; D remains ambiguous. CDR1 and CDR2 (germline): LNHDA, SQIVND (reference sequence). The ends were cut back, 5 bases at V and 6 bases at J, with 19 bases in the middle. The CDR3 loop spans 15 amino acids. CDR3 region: CASSLAAGMGAEAFF. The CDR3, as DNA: TGTGCCAGTAGTTTGGCCGCCGGGATGGGCGCTGAAGCTTTCTTT.

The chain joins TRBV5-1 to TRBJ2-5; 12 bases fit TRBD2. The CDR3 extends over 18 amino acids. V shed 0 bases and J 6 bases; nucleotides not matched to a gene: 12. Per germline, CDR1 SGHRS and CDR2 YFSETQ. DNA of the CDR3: TGCGCCAGCAGCTTGGAACCCTCAACTAGCGGGAGGTCGAAGACCCAGTACTTC. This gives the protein CASSLEPSTSGRSKTQYF.

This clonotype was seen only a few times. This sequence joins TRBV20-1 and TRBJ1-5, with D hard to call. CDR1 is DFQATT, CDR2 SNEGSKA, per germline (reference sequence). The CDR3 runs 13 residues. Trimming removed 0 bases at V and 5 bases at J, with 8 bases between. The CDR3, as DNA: TGCAGTGCTAGAGACGCAGGTCATCAGCCCCAGCATTTT. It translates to CSARDAGHQPQHF.

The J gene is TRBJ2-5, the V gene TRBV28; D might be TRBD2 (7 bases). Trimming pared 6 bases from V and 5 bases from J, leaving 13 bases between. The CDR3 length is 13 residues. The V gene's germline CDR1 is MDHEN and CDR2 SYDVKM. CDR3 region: CASRRKGGETQYF. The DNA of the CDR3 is TGTGCCAGCAGGCGAAAGGGGGGGGAGACCCAGTACTTC.

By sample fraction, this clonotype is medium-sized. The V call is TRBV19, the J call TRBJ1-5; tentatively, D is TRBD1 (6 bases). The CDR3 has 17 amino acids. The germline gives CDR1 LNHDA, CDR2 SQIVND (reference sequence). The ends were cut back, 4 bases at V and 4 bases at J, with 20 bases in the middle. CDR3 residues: CASSSYGGQGNNQPQHF. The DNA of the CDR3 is TGTGCCAGTAGTAGTTATGGGGGCCAGGGCAATAATCAGCCCCAGCATTTT. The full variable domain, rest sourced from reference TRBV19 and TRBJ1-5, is DGGITQSPKYLFRKEGQNVTLSCEQNLNHDAMYWYRQDPGQGLRLIYYSQIVNDFQKGDIAEGYSVSREKKESFPLTVTSAQKNPTAFYLCASSSYGGQGNNQPQHFGDGTRLSIL.

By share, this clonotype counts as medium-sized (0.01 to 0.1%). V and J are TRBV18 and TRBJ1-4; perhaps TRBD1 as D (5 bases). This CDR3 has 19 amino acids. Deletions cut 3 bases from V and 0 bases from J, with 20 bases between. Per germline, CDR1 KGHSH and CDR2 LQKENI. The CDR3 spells CASSPRSPGTLATNEKLFF. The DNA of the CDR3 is TGTGCCAGCTCACCTAGGTCCCCCGGGACGCTTGCAACTAATGAAAAACTGTTTTTT.

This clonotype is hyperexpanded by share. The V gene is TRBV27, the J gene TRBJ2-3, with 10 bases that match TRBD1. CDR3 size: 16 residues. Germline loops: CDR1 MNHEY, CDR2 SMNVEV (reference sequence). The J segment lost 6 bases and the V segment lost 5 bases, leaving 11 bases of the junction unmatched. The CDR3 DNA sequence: TGTGCCAGCAGTCCCATACGACAGGGGGCGAAGGATACGCAGTATTTT. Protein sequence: CASSPIRQGAKDTQYF.

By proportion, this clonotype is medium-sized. In DNA, the CDR3 is TGTGCCAGCAGGGCCTTCACTAGCTCCTCCTACAATGAGCAGTTCTTC. This sequence encodes CASRAFTSSSYNEQFF. The V and J genes are TRBV27 and TRBJ2-1; D possibly corresponds to TRBD2 (6 bases). This CDR3 has 16 amino acids. The V end lost 6 bases, the J end lost 0 bases, and 15 bases lay between the germline ends. CDR1 is MNHEY and CDR2 is SMNVEV in the germline V gene (reference sequence).

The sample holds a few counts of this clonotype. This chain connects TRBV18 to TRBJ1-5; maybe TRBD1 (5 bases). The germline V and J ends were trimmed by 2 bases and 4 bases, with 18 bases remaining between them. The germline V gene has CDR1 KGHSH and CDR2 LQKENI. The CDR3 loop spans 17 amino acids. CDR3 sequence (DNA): TGTGCCAGCTCACCAAGAACCACAGGAGCTTCAAATCAGCCCCAGCATTTT. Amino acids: CASSPRTTGASNQPQHF. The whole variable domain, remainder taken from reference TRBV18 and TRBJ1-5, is NAGVMQNPRHLVRRRGQEARLRCSPMKGHSHVYWYRQLPEEGLKFMVYLQKENIIDESGMPKERFSAEFPKEGPSILRIQQVVRGDSAAYFCASSPRTTGASNQPQHFGDGTRLSIL.

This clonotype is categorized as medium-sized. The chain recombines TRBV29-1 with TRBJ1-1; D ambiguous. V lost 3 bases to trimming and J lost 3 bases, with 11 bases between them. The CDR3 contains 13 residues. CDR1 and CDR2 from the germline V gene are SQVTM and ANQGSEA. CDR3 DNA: TGCAGCGTTGATATATTGGCAGACACTGAAGCTTTCTTT. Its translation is CSVDILADTEAFF.

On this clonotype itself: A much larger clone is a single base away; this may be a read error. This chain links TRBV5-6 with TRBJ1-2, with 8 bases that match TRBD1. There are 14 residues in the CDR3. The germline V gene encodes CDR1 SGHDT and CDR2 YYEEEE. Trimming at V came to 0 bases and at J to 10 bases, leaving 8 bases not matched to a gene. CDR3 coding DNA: TGTGCCAGCAGCTTGGCAAGGGACAGGCCTGTCTACACCTTC. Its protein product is CASSLARDRPVYTF.

The CDR3 bases are TGTGCCAGCAGTCCCGGACTAGCGTACCATGAGCAGTTCTTC. This sequence encodes CASSPGLAYHEQFF. The genes are TRBV4-2 and TRBJ2-1, with 9 bases matching TRBD2. Per the germline V gene, CDR1 is LGHNA and CDR2 is YNFKEQ. Unmatched junction bases numbered 8, after V lost 6 bases and J lost 8 bases. This CDR3 is built from 14 residues.

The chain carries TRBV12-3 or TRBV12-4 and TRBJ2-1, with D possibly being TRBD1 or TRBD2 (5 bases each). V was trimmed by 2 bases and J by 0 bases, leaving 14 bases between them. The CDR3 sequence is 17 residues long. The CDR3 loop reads CASSLRGADFSYNEQFF. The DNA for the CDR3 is TGTGCCAGCAGTTTAAGAGGGGCCGACTTCTCCTACAATGAGCAGTTCTTC.

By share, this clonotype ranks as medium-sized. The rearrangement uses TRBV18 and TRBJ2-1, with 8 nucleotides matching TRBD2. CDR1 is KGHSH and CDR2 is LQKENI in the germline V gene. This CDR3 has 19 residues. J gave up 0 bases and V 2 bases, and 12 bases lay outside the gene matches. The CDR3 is CASSPRSSGRTSSYNEQFF. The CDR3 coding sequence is TGTGCCAGCTCACCAAGGTCAAGCGGGAGAACGAGCTCCTACAATGAGCAGTTCTTC.

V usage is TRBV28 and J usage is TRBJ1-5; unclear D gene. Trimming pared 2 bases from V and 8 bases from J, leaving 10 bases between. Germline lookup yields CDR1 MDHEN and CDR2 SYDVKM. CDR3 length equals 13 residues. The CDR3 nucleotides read TGTGCCAGCAGTTTAGGGGTGGAGGAGCCCCAGCATTTT. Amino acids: CASSLGVEEPQHF.

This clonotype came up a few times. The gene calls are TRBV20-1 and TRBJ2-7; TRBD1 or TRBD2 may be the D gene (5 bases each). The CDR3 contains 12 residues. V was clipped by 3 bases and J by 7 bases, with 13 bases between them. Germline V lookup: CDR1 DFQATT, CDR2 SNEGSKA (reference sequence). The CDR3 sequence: CSARGPGREQYF. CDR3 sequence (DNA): TGCAGTGCTAGGGGACCCGGACGGGAGCAGTACTTC.

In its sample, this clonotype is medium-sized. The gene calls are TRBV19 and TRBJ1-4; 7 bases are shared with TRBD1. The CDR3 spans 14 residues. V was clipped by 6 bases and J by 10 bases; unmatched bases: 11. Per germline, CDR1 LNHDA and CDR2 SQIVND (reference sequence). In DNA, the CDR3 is TGTGCCAGTAGCAGGACAGGAGAACCTTCAAAACTGTTTTTT. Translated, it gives CASSRTGEPSKLFF.